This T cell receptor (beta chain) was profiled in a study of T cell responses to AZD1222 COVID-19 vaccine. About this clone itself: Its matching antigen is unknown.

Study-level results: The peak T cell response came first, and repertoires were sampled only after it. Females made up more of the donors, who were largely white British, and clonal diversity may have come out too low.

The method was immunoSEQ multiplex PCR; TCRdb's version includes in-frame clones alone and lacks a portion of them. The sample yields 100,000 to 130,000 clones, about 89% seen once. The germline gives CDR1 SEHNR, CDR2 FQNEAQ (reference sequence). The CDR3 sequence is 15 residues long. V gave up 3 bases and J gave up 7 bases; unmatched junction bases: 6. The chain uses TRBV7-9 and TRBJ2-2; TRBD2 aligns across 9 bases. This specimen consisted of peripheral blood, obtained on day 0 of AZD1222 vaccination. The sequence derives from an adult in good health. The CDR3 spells CASSLSGRRNGELFF. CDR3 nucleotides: TGTGCCAGCAGCTTGAGCGGGAGGCGGAACGGGGAGCTGTTTTTT.